These 21 T cell receptor beta chains were sequenced from one sample in a study of CD8+ T cells in alopecia areata. Specified treatment: oral pan-JAK inhibitor, 5-10 mg twice daily. RNA extraction and reverse transcription yielded cDNA as sequencing template. Profiled with immunoSEQ multiplex PCR; TCRdb holds only in-frame clones, not every one. The sample contains over 150,000 clones, roughly three fifths of which appear only once. The specimen was CD4+ T cells sorted from blood, collected at week 4, from a patient treated with tofacitinib. These receptors were collected from a human donor with alopecia areata.

This sequence joins TRBV15 and TRBJ1-5; 8 nucleotides align to TRBD1. This CDR3 spans 15 amino acids. CDR1 LNHNV and CDR2 YYDKDF come from the germline V gene (reference sequence). V shed 0 bases, J shed 2 bases, and the junction held 0 bases outside the gene matches. The CDR3 sequence is CATSREDRGNQPQHF. The DNA of the CDR3 is TGTGCCACCAGCAGAGAGGACAGGGGCAATCAGCCCCAGCATTTT.

The chain recombines TRBV5-1 with TRBJ2-4; D gene ambiguous. Germline V gene lookup returns CDR1 SGHRS and CDR2 YFSETQ. Trimming pared 0 bases from V and 8 bases from J, leaving 12 bases between. The CDR3 has 14 amino acids. As DNA, the CDR3 is TGCGCCAGCAGCTTGGAAGGCCGCCAGGACATTCAGTACTTC. Translation: CASSLEGRQDIQYF.

This rearrangement joins TRBV5-1 to TRBJ2-7, with 14 nucleotides matching TRBD2. V lost 4 bases to trimming and J lost 7 bases; unmatched junction nucleotides: 7. Germline V gene sequence: CDR1 SGHRS, CDR2 YFSETQ. The CDR3 consists of 15 residues. CDR3 residues: CASSLGLAGVDEQYF. DNA of the CDR3: TGCGCCAGCAGCCTGGGACTAGCGGGAGTGGATGAGCAGTACTTC.

The V and J genes are TRBV5-6 and TRBJ2-4, with D perhaps matching TRBD2 (5 bases). The V end was cut by 2 bases, the J end by 0 bases, with 9 bases between. The CDR3 has 15 residues. Germline CDR1 reads SGHDT; CDR2 reads YYEEEE. The CDR3 region is CASSFREVAKNIQYF. In DNA, the CDR3 is TGTGCCAGCAGCTTCCGGGAAGTAGCCAAAAACATTCAGTACTTC. The whole variable domain, remainder taken from reference TRBV5-6 and TRBJ2-4, is DAGVTQSPTHLIKTRGQQVTLRCSPKSGHDTVSWYQQALGQGPQFIFQYYEEEERQRGNFPDRFSGHQFPNYSSELNVNALLLGDSALYLCASSFREVAKNIQYFGAGTRLSVL.

The chain employs TRBV6-1 and TRBJ2-1; tentatively, D is TRBD1 or TRBD2 (5 bases each). V gave up 5 bases and J gave up 8 bases, with 13 bases separating them. The CDR3 sequence is 13 residues long. The germline CDR1 and CDR2 sequences are MNHNS and SASEGT. CDR3 nucleotides: TGTGCCAGCAGTCGGGACCACCGTGATGAGCAGTTCTTC. Encoded protein: CASSRDHRDEQFF.

There are a few counts of this clone. The chain is built from TRBV6-6 and TRBJ2-1, with 7 bases fitting TRBD2. Germline lookup yields CDR1 MNHNY and CDR2 SVGAGI (reference sequence). The CDR3 is 14 residues long. V shed 4 bases and J 9 bases; nucleotides not matched to a gene: 9. The CDR3 sequence is CASSLSQGGGEQFF. The DNA of the CDR3 is TGTGCCAGCAGTTTATCGCAGGGCGGGGGTGAGCAGTTCTTC.

There are a few counts of this clone. The chain couples TRBV4-1 to TRBJ2-7, with 10 positions matching TRBD1. J gave up 2 bases and V 3 bases, and 4 bases lay outside the gene matches. In germline, CDR1 is MGHRA, CDR2 YSYEKL. The CDR3 totals 15 residues. The CDR3: CASSHHGTGAYEQYF. The CDR3 DNA sequence: TGCGCCAGCAGCCACCACGGGACAGGGGCCTACGAGCAGTACTTC.

This clone was found once. CDR3 in DNA: TGTGCCAGCAGTGACTCAAAGGGACCAGAGAAGGGCGACGAGCAGTACTTC. Protein: CASSDSKGPEKGDEQYF. J is TRBJ2-7 and V is TRBV6-4; D may correspond to TRBD1 or TRBD2 (5 bases each). The CDR3 spans 17 residues. In germline, CDR1 is MRHNA, CDR2 SNTAGT. Trimming removed 0 bases at V and 5 bases at J, with 20 bases between.

The chain employs TRBV5-4 and TRBJ2-7; D is undetermined. The ends were cut back, 3 bases at V and 6 bases at J, with 7 bases in the middle. The length of the CDR3 is 11 residues. Germline loops: CDR1 SGHNT, CDR2 YYREEE (reference sequence). This CDR3 is CASSYRREQYF. The CDR3 region has the DNA TGTGCCAGCAGCTACCGTCGCGAGCAGTACTTC.

This clone was counted between two and nine times. The DNA for the CDR3 is TGTGCCAGCAGTACCCACAGGGGCGTACAGCCCCAGCATTTT. Translating gives CASSTHRGVQPQHF. J is TRBJ1-5 and V is TRBV28; TRBD1 agrees at 7 bases. There are 14 residues in the CDR3. Germline lookup yields CDR1 MDHEN and CDR2 SYDVKM. Trimming at V came to 5 bases and at J to 7 bases, leaving 8 bases not matched to a gene.

To note about this clone: Within the sample, other DNA sequences also encode this same CDR3. The chain recombines TRBV30 with TRBJ1-1; 8 bases align to TRBD1. The CDR3 consists of 15 residues. The germline V gene encodes CDR1 GTSNPN and CDR2 SVGIG (reference sequence). Trimming removed 3 bases from V and 0 bases from J; junction bases left unmatched: 6. CDR3 bases: TGTGCCTGGAGCCGGCAGGGGGCCCTGAACACTGAAGCTTTCTTT. Protein: CAWSRQGALNTEAFF.

This chain uses TRBV4-1 with TRBJ1-4; the D is unclear. Germline assignment: CDR1 MGHRA and CDR2 YSYEKL. V was trimmed by 1 base and J by 3 bases, leaving 12 bases between them. The CDR3 sequence is 16 residues long. The CDR3 reads CASSQGVGPANEKLFF. CDR3 DNA: TGCGCCAGCAGCCAAGGGGTCGGCCCCGCTAATGAAAAACTGTTTTTT.

The J gene is TRBJ1-1, the V gene TRBV12-5, with 9 positions matching TRBD1. V was pared by 3 bases and J by 4 bases, with 3 bases of the junction left unmatched. CDR3 length equals 14 residues. Germline V gene lookup returns CDR1 LGHNT and CDR2 FRNRAP. CDR3 in amino acids: CASGLQGAVTEAFF. CDR3 nucleotide sequence: TGTGCTAGTGGTTTACAGGGGGCGGTCACTGAAGCTTTCTTT.

The chain uses TRBV2 and TRBJ1-5; TRBD1 matches 7 bases. V lost 4 bases, J lost 2 bases, and 2 bases stayed unmatched. The CDR3 consists of 14 residues. Germline V lookup: CDR1 SNHLY, CDR2 FYNNEI. The CDR3 region has the DNA TGTGCCAGCAGTGGACAGGGAGGCAATCAGCCCCAGCATTTT. Protein: CASSGQGGNQPQHF.

The chain couples TRBV7-6 to TRBJ2-3; 9 bases map to TRBD2. This CDR3 is 17 amino acids long. Unmatched junction bases numbered 10, after V lost 6 bases and J lost 0 bases. Germline CDR1 and CDR2: SGHVS and FNYEAQ. The CDR3 protein is CASRRWTGTSSTDTQYF. CDR3 DNA: TGTGCCAGCAGACGATGGACCGGGACTAGCAGCACAGATACGCAGTATTTT.

The V gene is TRBV30, the J gene TRBJ2-5; D is ambiguous. Trimming left V 2 bases short and J 0 bases short, with 4 bases between. The CDR3 has 12 amino acids. CDR1 GTSNPN and CDR2 SVGIG come from the germline V gene (reference sequence). The CDR3 reads CAWSPYQETQYF. The CDR3 DNA reads TGTGCCTGGAGTCCGTACCAAGAGACCCAGTACTTC.

The rearrangement links TRBV6-1 to TRBJ1-1, with D unresolved. The CDR3 loop spans 15 amino acids. From germline, CDR1 is MNHNS and CDR2 SASEGT. Trimming shortened V by 6 bases and J by 0 bases, and 14 bases separated the two germline ends. This CDR3 is CASSVIGLMNTEAFF. The CDR3 coding sequence is TGTGCCAGCAGCGTGATCGGACTGATGAACACTGAAGCTTTCTTT.

The V call is TRBV2, the J call TRBJ2-1; D is unclear. Germline CDR1 SNHLY, CDR2 FYNNEI. CDR3 size: 12 residues. The V and J ends lost 6 bases and 6 bases respectively, with 9 bases between them. CDR3 DNA: TGTGCCAGCAGGCGAGATAGCAATGAGCAGTTCTTC. The encoded protein is CASRRDSNEQFF.

The rearrangement uses TRBV7-2 and TRBJ2-3; D is possibly TRBD1 (5 bases). There are 14 residues in the CDR3. Trimming took 4 bases from V and 2 from J, leaving 10 bases between them. From germline, CDR1 is SGHTA and CDR2 FQGNSA. The CDR3 protein is CASSSQAYTDTQYF. In DNA form, the CDR3 reads TGTGCCAGCAGCTCACAGGCATACACAGATACGCAGTATTTT.

The chain joins TRBV4-1 to TRBJ2-1; TRBD2 matches at 8 bases. The V gene's germline CDR1 is MGHRA and CDR2 YSYEKL. The CDR3 runs to 16 residues. Trimming removed 5 bases from V and 0 bases from J; junction bases left unmatched: 6. CDR3: CASSLREASSYNEQFF. The CDR3 nucleotides read TGCGCCAGCAGCTTGCGGGAGGCAAGCTCCTACAATGAGCAGTTCTTC.

Concerning this clone itself: The same CDR3 arises from other DNA sequences in this sample as well. The chain couples TRBV30 to TRBJ1-1; D unclear. Trimming took off 0 bases at V and 8 bases at J, with 7 bases between the two ends. This CDR3 contains 11 residues. Germline loops: CDR1 GTSNPN, CDR2 SVGIG (reference sequence). The CDR3 DNA reads as TGTGCCTGGAGTGTACTTGGGGAAGCTTTCTTT. Its translation: CAWSVLGEAFF.